The 23 T cell receptor beta chains given below trace back to one sample, sequenced in a study of beta chain features in type 1 diabetes. The investigators reverse transcribed all of the isolated RNA, so they sequenced expressed TCRB transcripts. Sequenced by immunoSEQ multiplex PCR; TCRdb stores in-frame clones only, minus some. The sample lists approximately 330,000 clones, 9.5% to 11% occurring once. Sample: naive CD4+ T cells from blood. All receptors derive from a woman aged 25 to 45 in good health.

The chain joins TRBV6-5 to TRBJ2-3, with TRBD2 identical over 7 bases. The CDR3 is made up of 15 amino acids. The V segment lost 8 bases and the J segment 2 bases; nucleotides outside the gene matches: 10. Germline V gene sequence: CDR1 MNHEY, CDR2 SVGAGI. CDR3 protein: CASRGGTSATDTQYF. The DNA for the CDR3 is TGTGCCAGCCGAGGAGGCACTAGCGCCACAGATACGCAGTATTTT.

Only a few counts were recorded for this clone. The chain links TRBV7-3 to TRBJ1-5; D is uncertain. In germline, CDR1 is SGHTA, CDR2 FQGTGA. Trimming pared 2 bases from V and 7 bases from J, leaving 9 bases between. This CDR3 region has 13 residues. This chain's CDR3 is CASSLGGFQPQHF. The CDR3, as DNA: TGTGCCAGCAGCTTAGGAGGATTCCAGCCCCAGCATTTT.

V and J are TRBV4-1 and TRBJ1-3; a possible D gene is TRBD1 (5 bases). V shed 1 base and J shed 2 bases, with 18 bases lying between them. The CDR3 length is 18 residues. Germline V gives CDR1 MGHRA, CDR2 YSYEKL. The CDR3: CASSQGLRRVLTGNTIYF. DNA for the CDR3: TGCGCCAGCAGCCAAGGCCTTCGCAGGGTATTAACTGGAAACACCATATATTTT.

About this clone: Germline is not matched at one junction end, which may reflect a read error. The chain links TRBV7-7 to TRBJ2-5, with TRBD2 matching 13 bases. The germline V gene has CDR1 SSHAT and CDR2 FNYEAQ (reference sequence). The CDR3 covers 16 residues. CDR3 protein: CASSLGLAGEGETQYF. The CDR3 DNA follows: TGTGCTAGCAGCTTAGGACTAGCGGGAGAGGGAGAGACCCAGTACTTC.

The count of this clone is one. The rearrangement joins TRBV30 to TRBJ1-5; no firm D call. The CDR3 extends over 12 amino acids. Germline CDR1 GTSNPN, CDR2 SVGIG (reference sequence). The germline V and J ends were trimmed by 0 bases and 5 bases, with 5 bases remaining between them. CDR3 nucleotides: TGTGCCTGGAGTGTAAACTATCAGCCCCAGCATTTT. Translation gives CAWSVNYQPQHF. Full variable domain (remainder filled in from reference TRBV30 and TRBJ1-5): SQTIHQWPATLVQPVGSPLSLECTVEGTSNPNLYWYRQAAGRGLQLLFYSVGIGQISSEVPQNLSASRPQDRQFILSSKKLLLSDSGFYLCAWSVNYQPQHFGDGTRLSIL.

In this sample, this clone turned up once. The V and J genes are TRBV13 and TRBJ2-7; 12 positions agree with TRBD1. The germline gives CDR1 PRHDT, CDR2 FYEKMQ (reference sequence). Germline trimming cut 2 bases from V and 7 bases from J; bases unmatched to any gene: 6. The CDR3 is made up of 15 amino acids. The CDR3 DNA follows: TGTGCCAGCAGCTTATATGGGACAGGGGGCCTGGAGCAGTACTTC. Translated, it gives CASSLYGTGGLEQYF.

The chain uses TRBV7-2 and TRBJ2-7; 13 bases match TRBD2. The CDR3 has 16 residues. Germline V gene data show CDR1 as SGHTA and CDR2 as FQGNSA. The V segment lost 5 bases and the J segment 5 bases; nucleotides outside the gene matches: 9. The CDR3 protein is CASSHRLAGGVHEQYF. CDR3 DNA sequence: TGTGCCAGCAGCCACAGACTAGCGGGAGGAGTCCACGAGCAGTACTTC.

There are a few counts of this clone. The gene calls are TRBV5-1 and TRBJ2-7; D might be TRBD2 (6 bases). The CDR3 length is 15 residues. V dropped 4 bases and J dropped 2 bases, with 16 bases sitting between them. Germline V gene lookup returns CDR1 SGHRS and CDR2 YFSETQ. CDR3: CASSPYNSGTYEQYF. The CDR3 nucleotides are TGCGCCAGCAGCCCCTACAATAGCGGAACCTACGAGCAGTACTTC.

J is TRBJ2-7 and V is TRBV18; weak D call: TRBD1 (5 bases). Trimming left V 9 bases short and J 2 bases short, with 17 bases between. The CDR3 has 14 residues. The germline V gene encodes CDR1 KGHSH and CDR2 LQKENI. The CDR3 here is CASSKSDTTYEQYF. Written as DNA, the CDR3 is TGTGCCAGTTCAAAGTCGGACACCACCTACGAGCAGTACTTC.

The chain joins TRBV27 to TRBJ1-2, with 7 bases that match TRBD1. This CDR3 is 14 amino acids long. Germline values: CDR1 MNHEY, CDR2 SMNVEV (reference sequence). V dropped 5 bases and J dropped 4; count of bases not matched to a gene: 7. The CDR3 loop reads CASSGTASVYGYTF. The CDR3 DNA sequence: TGTGCCAGCAGTGGGACAGCAAGTGTCTATGGCTACACCTTC.

The chain links TRBV28 to TRBJ2-1; 7 bases match TRBD1. This CDR3 has 12 residues. With 4 bases clipped from V and 8 bases from J, the junction kept 2 bases outside the gene matches. Looked up from germline, CDR1 is MDHEN and CDR2 is SYDVKM. The CDR3 is CASSSQGDEQFF. For the CDR3, the DNA is TGTGCCAGCAGTTCTCAGGGGGATGAGCAGTTCTTC.

V is TRBV19 and J is TRBJ2-3; possibly TRBD2 for D (5 bases). Germline lookup yields CDR1 LNHDA and CDR2 SQIVND (reference sequence). V gave up 2 bases and J gave up 2 bases, with 11 bases separating them. CDR3 length equals 15 residues. DNA for the CDR3: TGTGCCAGTAGTATAAGCGGTCGACCCACAGATACGCAGTATTTT. Protein product: CASSISGRPTDTQYF.

The chain uses TRBV21-1 and TRBJ2-7; the table assigns TRBD1, which was not confirmed against the DNA. TRBV21-1 is given as a pseudogene. This CDR3 contains 15 residues. CDR3 bases: TGTGCCAGCAGCAAATCAGCACAGAACTCCTACGAGCAGTACTTC. Its protein product is CASSKSAQNSYEQYF.

This clone has more than one count but fewer than ten. The chain combines TRBV18 with TRBJ1-5, with D hard to call. This CDR3 has 14 amino acids. Trimming removed 2 bases at V and 0 bases at J, with 5 bases between. In germline, CDR1 is KGHSH, CDR2 LQKENI. The chain's CDR3 is CASSPSGSNQPQHF. DNA of the CDR3: TGTGCCAGCTCACCATCAGGTAGCAATCAGCCCCAGCATTTT.

The table lists this clone with a few counts. The chain has TRBV29-1 and TRBJ2-7; 10 nucleotides agree with TRBD1. Germline V gene lookup returns CDR1 SQVTM and CDR2 ANQGSEA. This CDR3 contains 13 residues. The V gene end was trimmed by 6 bases and the J gene end by 5 bases; junction bases not matched to a gene: 7. This CDR3 is CSVPRTGGHEQYF. CDR3 DNA sequence: TGCAGCGTCCCGAGGACAGGGGGGCACGAGCAGTACTTC.

The chain is built from TRBV29-1 and TRBJ2-7, with a weak D call TRBD2 (6 bases). CDR1 and CDR2 (germline): SQVTM, ANQGSEA. Trimming left V 5 bases short and J 2 bases short, with 10 bases between. The CDR3 is 12 amino acids. The CDR3 DNA reads as TGCAGCGTTTCTTTAGCGGCCTACGAGCAGTACTTC. This translates into CSVSLAAYEQYF.

This rearrangement joins TRBV11-1 to TRBJ2-7; 15 nucleotides agree with TRBD2. Germline CDR1 reads SGHAT; CDR2 reads FQDESV (reference sequence). Trimming removed 5 bases from V and 7 bases from J; junction bases left unmatched: 6. The CDR3 has 15 residues. This CDR3 reads CASSAGTSGRSEQYF. The DNA for the CDR3 is TGTGCCAGCAGCGCAGGGACTAGCGGGAGGAGTGAGCAGTACTTC.

The chain employs TRBV7-2 and TRBJ2-3, with 10 positions matching TRBD2. The V segment lost 3 bases and the J segment 0 bases; nucleotides outside the gene matches: 3. Germline values: CDR1 SGHTA, CDR2 FQGNSA. This CDR3 is built from 16 residues. CDR3 sequence reads: CASSFGLAESTDTQYF. The CDR3 DNA follows: TGTGCCAGCAGCTTCGGACTAGCGGAGAGCACAGATACGCAGTATTTT.

This clone was counted a few times. The chain couples TRBV29-1 to TRBJ1-2; D is possibly TRBD1 (5 bases). Per the germline V gene, CDR1 is SQVTM and CDR2 is ANQGSEA. There are 13 residues in the CDR3. V was shortened by 4 bases and J by 5 bases, with 14 bases between the two germline ends. CDR3 in DNA: TGCAGCGTTGGGGCACAGGAGCGTTATGGCTACACCTTC. It codes for CSVGAQERYGYTF.

The chain has TRBV4-2 and TRBJ2-1; 10 nucleotides agree with TRBD2. V dropped 4 bases and J dropped 0; count of bases not matched to a gene: 18. The CDR3 has 21 amino acids. CDR1 and CDR2 from the germline V gene are LGHNA and YNFKEQ. DNA for the CDR3: TGTGCCAGCAGCCCCGCTCAGGGGGCGGCTAGCGGGAGAGGCTCCTACAATGAGCAGTTCTTC. This sequence encodes CASSPAQGAASGRGSYNEQFF.

This clone has more than one count but fewer than ten. The rearrangement joins TRBV15 to TRBJ2-5; 7 bases agree with TRBD2. Germline-derived CDR1 and CDR2 are LNHNV and YYDKDF (reference sequence). The CDR3 has 14 residues. The V gene end was trimmed by 6 bases and the J gene end by 1 base; junction bases not matched to a gene: 5. CDR3 sequence: CATSVGGFQETQYF. The CDR3 coding sequence is TGTGCCACCAGTGTCGGGGGGTTCCAAGAGACCCAGTACTTC.

This clone was seen a handful of times. The chain couples TRBV23-1 to TRBJ1-5, with 8 nucleotides matching TRBD1. TRBV23-1 is recorded as an ORF, its role being uncertain. Trimming took 0 bases from V and 3 from J; bases not matched to a gene: 7. CDR3 length equals 17 residues. CDR3 nucleotide sequence: TGCGCCAGCAGTCAATCGGTTGGACAGGGCAACAATCAGCCCCAGCATTTT. Translating it yields CASSQSVGQGNNQPQHF.

The rearrangement links TRBV28 to TRBJ2-7; no clear D gene. The V end was cut by 5 bases, the J end by 0 bases, with 11 bases between. The CDR3 is 14 amino acids. In germline, CDR1 is MDHEN, CDR2 SYDVKM. CDR3 DNA sequence: TGTGCCAGCAGTGGCCTAGTCGGCTCCTACGAGCAGTACTTC. It specifies CASSGLVGSYEQYF.